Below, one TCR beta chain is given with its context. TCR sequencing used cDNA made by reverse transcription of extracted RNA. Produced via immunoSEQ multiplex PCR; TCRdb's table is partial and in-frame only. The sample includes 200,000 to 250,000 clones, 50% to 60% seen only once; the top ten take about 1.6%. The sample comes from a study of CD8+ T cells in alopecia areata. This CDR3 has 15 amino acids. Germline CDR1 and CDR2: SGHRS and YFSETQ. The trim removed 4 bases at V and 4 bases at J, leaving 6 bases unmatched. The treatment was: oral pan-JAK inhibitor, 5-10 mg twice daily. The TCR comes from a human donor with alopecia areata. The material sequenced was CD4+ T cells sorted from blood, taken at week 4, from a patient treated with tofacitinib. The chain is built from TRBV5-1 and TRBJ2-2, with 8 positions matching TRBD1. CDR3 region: CASSPGQGSTGELFF. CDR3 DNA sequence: TGCGCCAGCAGCCCAGGACAGGGTAGCACCGGGGAGCTGTTTTTT.